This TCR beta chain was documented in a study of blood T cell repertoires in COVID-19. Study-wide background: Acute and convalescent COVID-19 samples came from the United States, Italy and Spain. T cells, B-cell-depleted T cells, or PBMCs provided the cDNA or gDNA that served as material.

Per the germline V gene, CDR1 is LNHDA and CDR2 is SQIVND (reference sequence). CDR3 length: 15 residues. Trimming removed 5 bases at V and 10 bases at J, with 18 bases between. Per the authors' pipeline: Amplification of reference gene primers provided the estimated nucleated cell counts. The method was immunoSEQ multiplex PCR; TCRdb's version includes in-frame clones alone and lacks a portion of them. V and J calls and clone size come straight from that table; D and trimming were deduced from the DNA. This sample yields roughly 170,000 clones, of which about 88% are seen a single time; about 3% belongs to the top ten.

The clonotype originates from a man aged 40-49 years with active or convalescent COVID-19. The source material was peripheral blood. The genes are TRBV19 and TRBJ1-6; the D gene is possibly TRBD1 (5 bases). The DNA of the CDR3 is TGTGCCAGTAGTTCTCAGACTCCCTGGGGCTCACCCCTCCACTTT. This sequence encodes CASSSQTPWGSPLHF.